This T cell receptor beta chain was profiled in a study of blood T cell repertoires in COVID-19. The wider study: Spain, Italy and the United States supplied samples that represented acute and convalescent COVID-19.

Germline V gene data show CDR1 as LNHNV and CDR2 as YYDKDF (reference sequence). The CDR3 is 14 amino acids. Trimming left V 1 base short and J 7 bases short, with 11 bases between. This clone was observed a few times. Methods used by the authors: Scientists estimated how many nucleated cells there were by amplifying reference gene primers. Using immunoSEQ multiplex PCR, the repertoire was profiled, and TCRdb retains in-frame clones only, with some absent. That table supplies the V and J calls and clone size; D and trimming were determined from the DNA. The sample lists 84,000 or so clones; nearly 90% were seen once.

This chain connects TRBV15 to TRBJ1-5; perhaps TRBD1 as D (5 bases). This receptor was obtained from a man aged 65 to 85 with acute or convalescent COVID-19. Sequenced input: peripheral blood. The CDR3 loop reads CATSRAGQSQPQHF. The CDR3 DNA sequence: TGTGCCACCAGCAGAGCCGGACAATCCCAGCCCCAGCATTTT. The variable domain in full, completed from reference TRBV15 and TRBJ1-5, reads DAMVIQNPRYQVTQFGKPVTLSCSQTLNHNVMYWYQQKSSQAPKLLFHYYDKDFNNEADTPDNFQSRRPNTSFCFLDIRSPGLGDTAMYLCATSRAGQSQPQHFGDGTRLSIL.